This TCR beta chain was sequenced for a study of metastatic and nonmetastatic thyroid tumors. TCRdb re-called the PCR reads via MiXCR. The table lists 20,000 to 30,000 clones, over 10% of them singletons. Until they underwent thyroid surgery, no patient had received any treatment. This clone has at least ten counts. CDR1 is SGHAT and CDR2 is FQNNGV in the germline V gene. This CDR3 region has 17 residues. V lost 0 bases and J 6 bases, leaving 18 bases between the germline ends. Sequenced sample: blood. This chain uses TRBV11-2 with TRBJ2-1, with D possibly TRBD1 on 7 matching bases. The source of this sequence is a female donor with papillary thyroid cancer or a benign thyroid nodule (not recorded which). Some clones in this sample may be carry-over from other donors' samples. CDR3 in DNA: TGTGCCAGCAGCTTAGAATATGGGGCAGGGGGGTTCAATGAGCAGTTCTTC. This translates into CASSLEYGAGGFNEQFF.